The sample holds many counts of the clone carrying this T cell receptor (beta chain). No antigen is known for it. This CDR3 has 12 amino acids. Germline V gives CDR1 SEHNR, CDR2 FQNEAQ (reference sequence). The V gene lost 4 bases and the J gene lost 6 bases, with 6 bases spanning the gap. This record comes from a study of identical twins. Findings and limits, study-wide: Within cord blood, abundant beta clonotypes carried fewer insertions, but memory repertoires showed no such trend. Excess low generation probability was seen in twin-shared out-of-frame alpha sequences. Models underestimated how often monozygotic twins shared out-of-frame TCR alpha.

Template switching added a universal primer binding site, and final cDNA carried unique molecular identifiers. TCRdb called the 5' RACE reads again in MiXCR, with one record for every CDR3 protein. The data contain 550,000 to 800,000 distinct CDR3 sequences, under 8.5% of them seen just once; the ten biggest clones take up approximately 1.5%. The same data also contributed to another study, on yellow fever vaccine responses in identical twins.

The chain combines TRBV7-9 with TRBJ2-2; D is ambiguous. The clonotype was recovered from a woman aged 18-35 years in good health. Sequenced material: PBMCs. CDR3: CASSSQAGELFF. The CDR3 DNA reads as TGTGCCAGCAGCTCTCAAGCCGGGGAGCTGTTTTTT.